This is a list of T cell receptor beta chains from one sample in a study of shared clonotypes between healthy human individuals. Data came from immunoSEQ multiplex PCR; TCRdb stores just in-frame clones and leaves some out. The data hold about 2.1 million clones, with 90% to 95% observed a single time. Sample: naive CD8+ T cells from PBMCs. The source of these receptors is a man younger than 30 in good health. Some clones in this sample may be carry-over from other donors' samples. Both conserved end residues are part of each CDR3. D genes are given only for firm matches. Size is stated for part of the rows, as once, few or many counts, or as a class when the clone is expanded.

v_call	j_call	d_call	clone_size	cdr3_nt	cdr3_aa
TRBV10-2	TRBJ2-2	.	once	TGCGCCAGCAGAGGTGCGAACACCGGGGAGCTGTTTTTT	CASRGANTGELFF
TRBV4-2	TRBJ2-1	TRBD2	.	TGTGCCAGCAGCACCCGGACTAGCGGGAGTTACAATGAGCAGTTCTTC	CASSTRTSGSYNEQFF
TRBV5-1	TRBJ1-4	TRBD1	.	TGCGCCAGCAGCCAAACAGGGGCGGGAGCAACTAATGAAAAACTGTTTTTT	CASSQTGAGATNEKLFF
TRBV7-9	TRBJ2-3	.	.	TGTGCCAGCAGCTCGTTGACAGATACGCAGTATTTT	CASSSLTDTQYF
TRBV28	TRBJ1-2	.	once	TGTGCCAGCAGTTTACCGTGGGAAGGGAGGGAAAGTGGCTACACCTTC	CASSLPWEGRESGYTF
TRBV7-9	TRBJ2-6	.	.	TGTGCCAGCAGCTACGCGGTGGGGGAGAACGTCCTGACTTTC	CASSYAVGENVLTF
TRBV7-8	TRBJ1-5	.	.	TGTGCCAGCAGCCCGGAGGATAGCAATCAGCCCCAGCATTTT	CASSPEDSNQPQHF
TRBV19	TRBJ2-1	TRBD2	.	TGTGCCAGTAGGGGGGGGGCCTACAATGAGCAGTTCTTC	CASRGGAYNEQFF
TRBV27	TRBJ1-1	TRBD1	.	TGTGCCAGCAGTTTGCAGGGGGTAATGACTGAAGCTTTCTTT	CASSLQGVMTEAFF
TRBV19	TRBJ2-7	.	.	TGTGCCAGTAGTCTGACGGCTATATACGAGCAGTACTTC	CASSLTAIYEQYF
TRBV6-1	TRBJ2-3	.	.	TGTGCCAGCAGTGAAATTGGCGGGAGCACAGATACGCAGTATTTT	CASSEIGGSTDTQYF
TRBV4-2	TRBJ1-2	.	.	TGTGCCAGCAGCCAGCTGACAGTAATCGACTATGGCTACACCTTC	CASSQLTVIDYGYTF
TRBV9	TRBJ2-5	.	.	TGTGCCAGCAGCGTGCAGACATCTTACCAAGAGACCCAGTACTTC	CASSVQTSYQETQYF
TRBV5-6	TRBJ2-3	.	.	TGTGCCAGCAGCTTGGCGCGGCCCCTGGAGCAGTATTTT	CASSLARPLEQYF
TRBV7-3	TRBJ2-3	.	.	TGTGCCAGCAGCTTATTGAGCGCAGATACGCAGTATTTT	CASSLLSADTQYF
TRBV27	TRBJ2-7	TRBD1	.	TGTGCCAGCAGTGCCTCGACAGGGGGTCCCCAGGACTTC	CASSASTGGPQDF
TRBV28	TRBJ2-6	TRBD1	.	TGTGCCAGCAGATTGGTCGGACAGGGGTTGTCTGGGGCCAACGTCCAGACTTTC	CASRLVGQGLSGANVQTF
TRBV7-9	TRBJ2-3	.	.	TGTGCCAGCACCTGGGATACGCAGTATTTT	CASTWDTQYF
TRBV4-3	TRBJ2-1	.	.	TGCGCCAGCAGCCAAGGAGGGACATCGAATTACAATGAGCAGTTCTTC	CASSQGGTSNYNEQFF
TRBV28	TRBJ2-7	.	.	TGTGCCAGCAGTCCCCATTACGAGCAGTACTTC	CASSPHYEQYF
TRBV28	TRBJ2-3	TRBD2	.	TGTGCCAGCAGCTGGGGCTGGGGACTAGCCTCCGATACGCAGTATTTT	CASSWGWGLASDTQYF
TRBV6-6	TRBJ1-5	.	once	TGTGCCAGCCGTTCGGAAGACCTGGGTCGTGAGCCCCAGCATTTT	CASRSEDLGREPQHF
TRBV7-8	TRBJ2-2	.	.	TGTGCCAGCAGCCCCGACCCCTCCGGGGAGCTGTTTTTT	CASSPDPSGELFF
TRBV10-2	TRBJ2-2	TRBD2	once	TGCGCCAGCAGTGATCGGCTAGCGGGAGCGATTGCCGGGGAGCTGTTTTTT	CASSDRLAGAIAGELFF
TRBV7-9	TRBJ1-5	.	.	TGTGCCAGCAGCGCGGGCCCGCAGCCCCAGCATTTT	CASSAGPQPQHF
TRBV27	TRBJ2-1	.	.	TGTGCCAGCAGTCCGTCGTACAGCGGAGTAGACAATGAGCAGTTCTTC	CASSPSYSGVDNEQFF
TRBV9	TRBJ2-2	.	.	TGTGCCAGCACCCCCGCTGGATTTGCTTCCGGGGAGCTGTTTTTT	CASTPAGFASGELFF
TRBV29-1	TRBJ2-1	.	.	TGCAGCGTTTTCTCAGGGCAGGGCGGGTTCTTC	CSVFSGQGGFF
TRBV7-2	TRBJ2-1	TRBD2	.	TGTGCCAGCAGCTTCGTGGGAGGGCCAGAGAATGAGCAGTTCTTC	CASSFVGGPENEQFF
TRBV4-2	TRBJ1-2	.	.	TGTGCCAGCAGCCAAGAACAGCATTTGGAAGGAGCCACCCTCTATGGCTACACCTTC	CASSQEQHLEGATLYGYTF
TRBV7-9	TRBJ2-1	TRBD2	once	TGTGCCAGCAGCCCGAGGGGGGGGACTAGCTCCTACAATGAGCAGTTCTTC	CASSPRGGTSSYNEQFF
TRBV28	TRBJ2-3	.	.	TGTGCCAGCAGTTTCTCGAGCACAGATACGCAGTATTTT	CASSFSSTDTQYF
TRBV7-2	TRBJ2-2	.	.	TGTGCCAGCAGGTCCAACAGGTTCTCCGCGAACACCGGGGAGCTGTTTTTT	CASRSNRFSANTGELFF
TRBV6-1	TRBJ2-7	.	.	TGTGCCAGCAGTGTTGGGACCCACTACGAGCAGTACTTC	CASSVGTHYEQYF
TRBV29-1	TRBJ2-5	TRBD2	.	TGCAGCGTTGAGGGGACTAGCGGCCGACGGGAGACCCAGTACTTC	CSVEGTSGRRETQYF
TRBV7-3	TRBJ1-5	TRBD1	.	TGTGCCAGCAGACCAAGAGAGAACCGGGACAGGGACAATAGCAATCAGCCCCAGCATTTT	CASRPRENRDRDNSNQPQHF
TRBV7-8	TRBJ2-1	.	.	TGTGCCAGCAGCTTAGATGGAACCGACAATGAGCAGTTCTTC	CASSLDGTDNEQFF
TRBV7-8	TRBJ1-2	.	.	TGTGCCAGCAGCTTAGCTTCTTTCACCGACTATGGCTACACCTTC	CASSLASFTDYGYTF
TRBV7-9	TRBJ2-5	.	.	TGTGCCAGCAGCTCGTTGGGGGCCGAGACCCAGTACTTC	CASSSLGAETQYF
TRBV4-1	TRBJ2-1	TRBD2	.	TGCGCCAGCAGCCAAGATCCGACTAGCCTTATGTCCTACAATGAGCAGTTCTTC	CASSQDPTSLMSYNEQFF
TRBV28	TRBJ2-7	.	.	TGTGCCAGCAGTTTTTTTGGGAACCACTACGAGCAGTACTTC	CASSFFGNHYEQYF
TRBV10-2	TRBJ2-4	.	.	TGCGCCCGGGAGCCCCACATTCAGTACTTC	CAREPHIQYF